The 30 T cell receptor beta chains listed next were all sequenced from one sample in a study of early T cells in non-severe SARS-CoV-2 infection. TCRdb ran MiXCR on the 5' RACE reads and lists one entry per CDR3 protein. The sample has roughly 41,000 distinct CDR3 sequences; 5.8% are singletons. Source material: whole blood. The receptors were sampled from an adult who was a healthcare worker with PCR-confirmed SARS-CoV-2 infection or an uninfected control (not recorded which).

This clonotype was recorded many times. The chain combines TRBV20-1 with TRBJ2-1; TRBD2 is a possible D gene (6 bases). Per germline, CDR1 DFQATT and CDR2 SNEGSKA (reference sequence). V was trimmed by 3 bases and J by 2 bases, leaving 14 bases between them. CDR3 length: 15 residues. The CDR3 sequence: CSARDWDSTYNEQFF. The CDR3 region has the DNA TGCAGTGCTAGGGATTGGGACTCCACCTACAATGAGCAGTTCTTC.

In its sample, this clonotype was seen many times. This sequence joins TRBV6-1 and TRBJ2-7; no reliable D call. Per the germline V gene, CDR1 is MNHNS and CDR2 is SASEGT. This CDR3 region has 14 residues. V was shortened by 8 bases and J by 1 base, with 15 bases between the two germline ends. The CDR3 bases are TGTGCCAGCGCTCGAATAGGGATTTCCTACGAGCAGTACTTC. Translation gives CASARIGISYEQYF.

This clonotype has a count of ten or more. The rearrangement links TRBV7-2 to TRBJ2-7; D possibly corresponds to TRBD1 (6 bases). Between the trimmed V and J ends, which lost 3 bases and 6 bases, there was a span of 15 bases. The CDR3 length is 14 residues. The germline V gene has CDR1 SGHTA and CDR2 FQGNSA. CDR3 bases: TGTGCCAGCAGCTTCGGGACAACCTACTCCGAGCAGTACTTC. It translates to CASSFGTTYSEQYF.

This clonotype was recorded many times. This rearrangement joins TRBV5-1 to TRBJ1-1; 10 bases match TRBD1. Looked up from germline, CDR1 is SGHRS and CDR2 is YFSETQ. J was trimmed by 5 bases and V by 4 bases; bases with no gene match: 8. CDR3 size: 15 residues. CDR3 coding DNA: TGCGCCAGCAGCCCACAGACAGGGGGCTATACTGAAGCTTTCTTT. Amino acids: CASSPQTGGYTEAFF.

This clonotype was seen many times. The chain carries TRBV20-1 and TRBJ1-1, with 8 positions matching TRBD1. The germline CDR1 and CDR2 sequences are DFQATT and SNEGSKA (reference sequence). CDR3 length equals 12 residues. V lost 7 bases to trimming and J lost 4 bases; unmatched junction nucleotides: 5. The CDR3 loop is CSVYRGATEAFF. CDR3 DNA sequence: TGCAGTGTTTACAGGGGGGCCACTGAAGCTTTCTTT.

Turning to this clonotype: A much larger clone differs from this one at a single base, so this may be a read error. The CDR3 here is CASCQAGASYNEQFF. The CDR3 region has the DNA TGTGCCAGCTGTCAGGCTGGGGCCTCCTACAATGAGCAGTTCTTC. The chain employs TRBV6-5 and TRBJ2-1; TRBD1 might be the D (5 bases). Per the germline V gene, CDR1 is MNHEY and CDR2 is SVGAGI. This CDR3 is built from 15 residues. Between the trimmed V and J ends, which lost 8 bases and 0 bases, there was a span of 14 bases.

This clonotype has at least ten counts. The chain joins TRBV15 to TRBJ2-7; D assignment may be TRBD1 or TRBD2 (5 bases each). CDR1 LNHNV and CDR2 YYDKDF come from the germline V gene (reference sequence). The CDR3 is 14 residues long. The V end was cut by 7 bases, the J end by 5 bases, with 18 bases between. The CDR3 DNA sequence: TGTGCCACCACCAACTCCCCCAGGGACCACGAGCAGTACTTC. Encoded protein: CATTNSPRDHEQYF.

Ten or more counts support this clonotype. The CDR3 DNA reads TGTGCCAGCAGTTCTAGCGGGGGGGCAAACAATGAGCAGTTCTTC. This encodes CASSSSGGANNEQFF. The chain employs TRBV6-5 and TRBJ2-1; TRBD2 agrees at 12 bases. The germline V gene encodes CDR1 MNHEY and CDR2 SVGAGI. V lost 4 bases, J lost 5 bases, and 3 bases stayed unmatched. The CDR3 runs to 15 residues.

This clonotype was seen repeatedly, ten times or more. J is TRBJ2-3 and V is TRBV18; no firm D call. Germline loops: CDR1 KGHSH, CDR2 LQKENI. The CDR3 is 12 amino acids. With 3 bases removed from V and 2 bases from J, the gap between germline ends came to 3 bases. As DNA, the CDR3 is TGTGCCAGCTCACCGATCACAGATACGCAGTATTTT. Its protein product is CASSPITDTQYF.

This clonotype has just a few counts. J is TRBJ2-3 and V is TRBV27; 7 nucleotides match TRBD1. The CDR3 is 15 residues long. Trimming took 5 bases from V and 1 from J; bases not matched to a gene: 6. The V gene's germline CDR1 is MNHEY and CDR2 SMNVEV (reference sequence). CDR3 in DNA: TGTGCCAGCAGTATCTCCGACAGGGGCACAGATACGCAGTATTTT. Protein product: CASSISDRGTDTQYF.

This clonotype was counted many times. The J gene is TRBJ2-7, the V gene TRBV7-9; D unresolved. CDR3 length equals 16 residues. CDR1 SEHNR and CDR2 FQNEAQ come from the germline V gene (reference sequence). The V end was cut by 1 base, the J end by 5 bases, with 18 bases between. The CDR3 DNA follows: TGTGCCAGCAGCTTAGGCGTCGGCCGGGCCGACAACGAGCAGTACTTC. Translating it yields CASSLGVGRADNEQYF.

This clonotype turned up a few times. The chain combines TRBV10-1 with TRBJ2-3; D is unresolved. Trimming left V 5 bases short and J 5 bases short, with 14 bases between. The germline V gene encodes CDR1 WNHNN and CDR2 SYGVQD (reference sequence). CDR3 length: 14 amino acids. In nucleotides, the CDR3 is TGCGCCAGCAGTAACCTGGGCGTACTAGATACGCAGTATTTT. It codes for CASSNLGVLDTQYF.

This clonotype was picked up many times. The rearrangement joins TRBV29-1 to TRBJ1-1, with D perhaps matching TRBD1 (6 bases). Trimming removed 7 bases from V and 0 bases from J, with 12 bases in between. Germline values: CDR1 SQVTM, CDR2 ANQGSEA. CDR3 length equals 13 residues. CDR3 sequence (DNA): TGCAGCGGTGACACAGGGATGAACACTGAAGCTTTCTTT. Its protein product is CSGDTGMNTEAFF.

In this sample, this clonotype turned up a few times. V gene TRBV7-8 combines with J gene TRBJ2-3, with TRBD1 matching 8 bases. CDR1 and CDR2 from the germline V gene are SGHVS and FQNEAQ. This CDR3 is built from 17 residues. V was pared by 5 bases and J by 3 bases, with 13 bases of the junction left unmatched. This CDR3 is CASSIPRTGLGTDTQYF. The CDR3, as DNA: TGTGCCAGCAGCATACCACGGACAGGGTTGGGTACAGATACGCAGTATTTT.

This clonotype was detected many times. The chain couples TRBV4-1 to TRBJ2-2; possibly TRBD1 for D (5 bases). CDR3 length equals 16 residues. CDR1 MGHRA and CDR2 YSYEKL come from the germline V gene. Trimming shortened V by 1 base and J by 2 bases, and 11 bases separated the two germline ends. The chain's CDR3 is CASSQGVTGNTGELFF. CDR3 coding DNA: TGCGCCAGCAGCCAAGGGGTCACAGGCAACACCGGGGAGCTGTTTTTT.

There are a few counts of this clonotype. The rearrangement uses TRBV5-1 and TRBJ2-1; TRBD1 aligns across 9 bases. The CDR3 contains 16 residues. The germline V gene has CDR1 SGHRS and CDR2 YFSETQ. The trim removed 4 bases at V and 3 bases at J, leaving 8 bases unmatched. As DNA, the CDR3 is TGCGCCAGCAGCCAAGTCCCGGGACAGGGCTACAATGAGCAGTTCTTC. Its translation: CASSQVPGQGYNEQFF.

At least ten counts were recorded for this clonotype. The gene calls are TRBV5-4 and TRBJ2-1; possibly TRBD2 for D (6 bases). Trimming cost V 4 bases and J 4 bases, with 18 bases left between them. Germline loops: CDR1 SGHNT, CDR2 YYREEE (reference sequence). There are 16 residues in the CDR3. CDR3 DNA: TGTGCCAGCAGCCCCCGGGTTGTGGGGGGATACAATGAGCAGTTCTTC. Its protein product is CASSPRVVGGYNEQFF.

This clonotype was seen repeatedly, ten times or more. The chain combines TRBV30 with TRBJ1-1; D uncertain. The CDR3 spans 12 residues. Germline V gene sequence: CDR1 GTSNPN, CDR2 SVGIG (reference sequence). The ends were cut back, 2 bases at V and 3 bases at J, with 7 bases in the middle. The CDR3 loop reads CAWSSHYTEAFF. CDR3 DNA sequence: TGTGCCTGGAGTAGCCACTACACTGAAGCTTTCTTT.

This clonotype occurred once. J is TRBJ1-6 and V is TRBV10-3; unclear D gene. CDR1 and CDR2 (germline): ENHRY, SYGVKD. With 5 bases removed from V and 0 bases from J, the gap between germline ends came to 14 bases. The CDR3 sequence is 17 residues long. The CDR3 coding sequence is TGTGCCATCAGTCGCCAGGACCAGAGCTCCTATAATTCACCCCTCCACTTT. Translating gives CAISRQDQSSYNSPLHF.

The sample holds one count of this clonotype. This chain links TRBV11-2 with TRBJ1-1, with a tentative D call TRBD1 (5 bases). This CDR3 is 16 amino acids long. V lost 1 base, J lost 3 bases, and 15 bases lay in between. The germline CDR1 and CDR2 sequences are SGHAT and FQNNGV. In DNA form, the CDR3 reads TGTGCCAGCAGCTTAGTGCTCCAGGGAGTACACACTGAAGCTTTCTTT. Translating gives CASSLVLQGVHTEAFF.

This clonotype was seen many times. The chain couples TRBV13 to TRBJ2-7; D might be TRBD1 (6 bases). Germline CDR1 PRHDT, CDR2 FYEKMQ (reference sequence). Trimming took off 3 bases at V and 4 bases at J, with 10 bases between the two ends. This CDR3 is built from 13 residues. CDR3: CASSLGQGYEQYF. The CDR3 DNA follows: TGTGCCAGCAGCTTGGGCCAGGGGTACGAGCAGTACTTC.

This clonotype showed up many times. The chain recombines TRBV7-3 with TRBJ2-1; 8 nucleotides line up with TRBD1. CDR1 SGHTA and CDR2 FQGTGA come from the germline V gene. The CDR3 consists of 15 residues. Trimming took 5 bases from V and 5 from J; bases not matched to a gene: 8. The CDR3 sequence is CASSPDRVAHNEQFF. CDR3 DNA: TGTGCCAGCAGCCCGGACAGGGTTGCCCACAATGAGCAGTTCTTC.

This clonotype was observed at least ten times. The CDR3 DNA follows: TGTGCCAGCAGCTTTTTAGGCAGCGGCACTGAAGCTTTCTTT. As protein: CASSFLGSGTEAFF. The rearrangement joins TRBV7-9 to TRBJ1-1; D not resolved. V gave up 3 bases and J gave up 4 bases, with 12 bases separating them. The CDR3 has 14 residues. Germline lookup yields CDR1 SEHNR and CDR2 FQNEAQ (reference sequence).

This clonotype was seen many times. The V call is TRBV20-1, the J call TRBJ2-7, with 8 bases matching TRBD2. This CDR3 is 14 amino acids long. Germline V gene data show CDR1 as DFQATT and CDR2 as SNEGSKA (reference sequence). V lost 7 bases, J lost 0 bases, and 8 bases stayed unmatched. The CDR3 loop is CSDDGGETSYEQYF. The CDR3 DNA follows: TGCAGTGATGACGGGGGGGAAACCTCCTACGAGCAGTACTTC.

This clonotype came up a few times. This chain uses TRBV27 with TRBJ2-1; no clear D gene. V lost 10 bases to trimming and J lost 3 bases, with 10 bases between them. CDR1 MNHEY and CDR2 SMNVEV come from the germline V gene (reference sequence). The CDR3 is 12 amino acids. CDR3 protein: CATSGRYNEQFF. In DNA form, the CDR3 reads TGTGCCACCTCGGGCCGCTACAATGAGCAGTTCTTC.

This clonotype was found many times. CDR3 loop: CASSLFRDYTF. The CDR3 DNA reads TGTGCCAGCAGCTTGTTCAGGGACTACACCTTC. The chain employs TRBV5-6 and TRBJ1-2, with D tentatively TRBD1 (5 bases). Germline V gives CDR1 SGHDT, CDR2 YYEEEE. V was trimmed by 1 base and J by 10 bases, leaving 8 bases between them. The CDR3 is 11 residues long. Variable domain in full (rest from reference TRBV5-6 and TRBJ1-2): DAGVTQSPTHLIKTRGQQVTLRCSPKSGHDTVSWYQQALGQGPQFIFQYYEEEERQRGNFPDRFSGHQFPNYSSELNVNALLLGDSALYLCASSLFRDYTFGSGTRLTVV.

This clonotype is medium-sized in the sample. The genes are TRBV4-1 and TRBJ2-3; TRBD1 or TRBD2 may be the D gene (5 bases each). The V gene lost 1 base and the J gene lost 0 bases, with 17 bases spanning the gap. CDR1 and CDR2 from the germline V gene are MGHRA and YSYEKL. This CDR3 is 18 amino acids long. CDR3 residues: CASSQVLTGTKSTDTQYF. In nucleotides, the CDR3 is TGCGCCAGCAGCCAAGTCTTGACCGGGACCAAGAGCACAGATACGCAGTATTTT.

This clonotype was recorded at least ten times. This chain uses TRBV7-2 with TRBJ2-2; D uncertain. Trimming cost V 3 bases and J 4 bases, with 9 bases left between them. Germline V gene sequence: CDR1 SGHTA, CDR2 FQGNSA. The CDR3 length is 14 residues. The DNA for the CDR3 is TGTGCCAGCAGCTTCGGGTGGGGCACCGGGGAGCTGTTTTTT. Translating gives CASSFGWGTGELFF.

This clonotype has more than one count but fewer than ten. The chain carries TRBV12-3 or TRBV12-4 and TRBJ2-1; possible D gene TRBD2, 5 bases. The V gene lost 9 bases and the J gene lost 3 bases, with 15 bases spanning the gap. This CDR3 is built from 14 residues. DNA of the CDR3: TGTGCCAGTAACGGGAACCCCTTCTACAATGAGCAGTTCTTC. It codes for CASNGNPFYNEQFF.

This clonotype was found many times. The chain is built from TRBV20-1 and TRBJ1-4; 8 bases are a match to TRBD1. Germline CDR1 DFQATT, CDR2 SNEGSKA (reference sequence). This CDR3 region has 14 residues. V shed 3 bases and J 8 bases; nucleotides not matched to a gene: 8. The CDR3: CSASFRGRKEKLFF. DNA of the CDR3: TGCAGTGCTAGCTTCAGGGGGCGCAAGGAAAAACTGTTTTTT.